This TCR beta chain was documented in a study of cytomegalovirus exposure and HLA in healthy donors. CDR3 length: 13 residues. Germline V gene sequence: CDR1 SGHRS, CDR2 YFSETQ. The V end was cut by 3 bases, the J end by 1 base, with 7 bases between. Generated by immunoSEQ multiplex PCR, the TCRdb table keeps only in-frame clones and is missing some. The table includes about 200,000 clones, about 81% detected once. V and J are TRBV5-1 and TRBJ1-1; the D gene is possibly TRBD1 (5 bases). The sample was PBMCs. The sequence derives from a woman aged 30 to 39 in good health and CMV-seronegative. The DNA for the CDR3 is TGCGCCAGCAGCTCCGGACAGAACACTGAAGCTTTCTTT. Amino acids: CASSSGQNTEAFF.